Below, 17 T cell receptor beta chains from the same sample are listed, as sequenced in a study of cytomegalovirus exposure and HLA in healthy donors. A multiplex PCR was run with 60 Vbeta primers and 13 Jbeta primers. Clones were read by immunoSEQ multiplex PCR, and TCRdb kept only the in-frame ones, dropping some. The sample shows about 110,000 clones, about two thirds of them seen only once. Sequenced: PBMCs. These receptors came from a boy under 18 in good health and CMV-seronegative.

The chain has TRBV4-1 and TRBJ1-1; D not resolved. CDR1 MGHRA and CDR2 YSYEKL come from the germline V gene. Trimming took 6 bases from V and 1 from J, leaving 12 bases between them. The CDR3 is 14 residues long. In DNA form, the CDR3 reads TGCGCCAGCAGTCCCCGGAGGACGAACACTGAAGCTTTCTTT. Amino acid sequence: CASSPRRTNTEAFF.

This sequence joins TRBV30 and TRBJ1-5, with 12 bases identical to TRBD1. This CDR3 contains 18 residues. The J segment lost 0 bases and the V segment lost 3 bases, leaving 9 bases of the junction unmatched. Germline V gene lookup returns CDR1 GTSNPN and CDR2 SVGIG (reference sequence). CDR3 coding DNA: TGTGCCTGGAGAGCCGGGACAGGGGGCCGACTTAGCAATCAGCCCCAGCATTTT. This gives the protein CAWRAGTGGRLSNQPQHF.

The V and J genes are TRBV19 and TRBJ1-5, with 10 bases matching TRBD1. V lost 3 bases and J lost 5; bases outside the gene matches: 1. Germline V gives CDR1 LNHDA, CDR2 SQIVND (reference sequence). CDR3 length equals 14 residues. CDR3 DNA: TGTGCCAGTAGTATGGACAGGGGGGATCAGCCCCAGCATTTT. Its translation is CASSMDRGDQPQHF.

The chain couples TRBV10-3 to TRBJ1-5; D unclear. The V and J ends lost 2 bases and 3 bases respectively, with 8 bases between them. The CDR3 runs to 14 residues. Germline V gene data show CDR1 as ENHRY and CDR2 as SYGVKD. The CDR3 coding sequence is TGTGCCATCAGTGAGGGCAGATCCAATCAGCCCCAGCATTTT. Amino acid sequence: CAISEGRSNQPQHF.

The CDR3 sequence is CASSVKTGSTEAFF. CDR3 DNA sequence: TGTGCCAGCAGCGTCAAGACAGGGAGCACTGAAGCTTTCTTT. J is TRBJ1-1 and V is TRBV7-2; 7 bases align to TRBD1. V lost 5 bases, J lost 4 bases, and 7 bases stayed unmatched. The CDR3 is 14 amino acids. Germline loops: CDR1 SGHTA, CDR2 FQGNSA.

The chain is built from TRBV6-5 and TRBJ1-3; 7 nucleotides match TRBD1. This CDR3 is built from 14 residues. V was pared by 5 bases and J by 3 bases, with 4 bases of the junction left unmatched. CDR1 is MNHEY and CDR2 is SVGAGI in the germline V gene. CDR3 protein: CASSAGGFGNTIYF. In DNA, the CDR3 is TGTGCCAGCAGTGCAGGGGGTTTTGGAAACACCATATATTTT.

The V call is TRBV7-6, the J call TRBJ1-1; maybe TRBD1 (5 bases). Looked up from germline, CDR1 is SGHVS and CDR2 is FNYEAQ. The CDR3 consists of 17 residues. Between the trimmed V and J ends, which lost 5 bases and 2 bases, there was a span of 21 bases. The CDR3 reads CASSGYGGVRRNTEAFF. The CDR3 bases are TGTGCCAGCAGCGGTTACGGGGGGGTCAGGAGAAACACTGAAGCTTTCTTT. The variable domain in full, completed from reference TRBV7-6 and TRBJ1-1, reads GAGVSQSPRYKVTKRGQDVALRCDPISGHVSLYWYRQALGQGPEFLTYFNYEAQQDKSGLPNDRFSAERPEGSISTLTIQRTEQRDSAMYRCASSGYGGVRRNTEAFFGQGTRLTVV.

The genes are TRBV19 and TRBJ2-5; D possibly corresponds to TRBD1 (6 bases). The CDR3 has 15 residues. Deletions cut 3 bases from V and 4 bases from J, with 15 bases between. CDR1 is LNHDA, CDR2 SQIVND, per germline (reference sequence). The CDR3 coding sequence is TGTGCCAGTAGTATGACAGGCCATACCCGAGAGACCCAGTACTTC. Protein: CASSMTGHTRETQYF. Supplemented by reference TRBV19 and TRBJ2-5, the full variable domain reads DGGITQSPKYLFRKEGQNVTLSCEQNLNHDAMYWYRQDPGQGLRLIYYSQIVNDFQKGDIAEGYSVSREKKESFPLTVTSAQKNPTAFYLCASSMTGHTRETQYFGPGTRLLVL.

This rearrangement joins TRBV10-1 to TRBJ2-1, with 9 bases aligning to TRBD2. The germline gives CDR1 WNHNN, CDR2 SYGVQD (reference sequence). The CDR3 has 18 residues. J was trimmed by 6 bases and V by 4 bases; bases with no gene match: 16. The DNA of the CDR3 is TGCGCCAGCAGTGGCCTTAGCGGGAGTGGGCCGTGGGGCAATGAGCAGTTCTTC. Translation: CASSGLSGSGPWGNEQFF.

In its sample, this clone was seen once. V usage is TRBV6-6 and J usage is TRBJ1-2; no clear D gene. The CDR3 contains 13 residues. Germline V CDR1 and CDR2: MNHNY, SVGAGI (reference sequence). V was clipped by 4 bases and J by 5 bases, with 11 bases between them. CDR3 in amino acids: CASSFQSRYGYTF. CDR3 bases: TGTGCCAGCAGTTTTCAAAGTAGATATGGCTACACCTTC.

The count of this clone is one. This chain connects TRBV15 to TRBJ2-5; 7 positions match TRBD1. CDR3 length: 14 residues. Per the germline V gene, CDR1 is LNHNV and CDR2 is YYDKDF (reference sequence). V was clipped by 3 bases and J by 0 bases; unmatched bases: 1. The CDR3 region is CATSSDRDQETQYF. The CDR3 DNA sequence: TGTGCCACCAGCAGCGACAGGGACCAAGAGACCCAGTACTTC. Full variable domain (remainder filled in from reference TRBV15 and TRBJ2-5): DAMVIQNPRYQVTQFGKPVTLSCSQTLNHNVMYWYQQKSSQAPKLLFHYYDKDFNNEADTPDNFQSRRPNTSFCFLDIRSPGLGDTAMYLCATSSDRDQETQYFGPGTRLLVL.

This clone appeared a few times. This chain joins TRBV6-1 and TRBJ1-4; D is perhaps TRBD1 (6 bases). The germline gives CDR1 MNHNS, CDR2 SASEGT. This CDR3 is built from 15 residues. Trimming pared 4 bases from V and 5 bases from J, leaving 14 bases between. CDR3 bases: TGTGCCAGCAGTGTAACCGGGACACTCAATGAAAAACTGTTTTTT. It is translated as CASSVTGTLNEKLFF.

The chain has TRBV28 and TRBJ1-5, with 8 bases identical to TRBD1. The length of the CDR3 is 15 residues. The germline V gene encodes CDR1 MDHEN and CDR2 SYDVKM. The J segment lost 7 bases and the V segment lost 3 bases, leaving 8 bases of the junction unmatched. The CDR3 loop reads CASSFLGQGGQPQHF. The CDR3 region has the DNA TGTGCCAGCAGTTTCCTTGGACAGGGTGGACAGCCCCAGCATTTT.

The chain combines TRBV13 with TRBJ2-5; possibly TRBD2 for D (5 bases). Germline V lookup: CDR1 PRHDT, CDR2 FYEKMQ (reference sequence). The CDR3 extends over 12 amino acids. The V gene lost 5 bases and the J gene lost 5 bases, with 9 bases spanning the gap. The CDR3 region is CASSTRGETQYF. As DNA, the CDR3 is TGTGCCAGCAGCACACGAGGGGAGACCCAGTACTTC.

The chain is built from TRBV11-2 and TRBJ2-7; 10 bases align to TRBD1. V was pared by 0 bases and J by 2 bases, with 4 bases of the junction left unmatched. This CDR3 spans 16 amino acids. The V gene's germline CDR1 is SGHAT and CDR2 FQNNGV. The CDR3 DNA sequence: TGTGCCAGCAGCTTAGAGTTGGGGACAGGGGCCTACGAGCAGTACTTC. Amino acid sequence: CASSLELGTGAYEQYF.

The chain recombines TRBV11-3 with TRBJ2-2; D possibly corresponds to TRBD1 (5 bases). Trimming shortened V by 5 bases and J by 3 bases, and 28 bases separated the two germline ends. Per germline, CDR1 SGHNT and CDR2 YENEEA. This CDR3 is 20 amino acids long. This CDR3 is CASSKKRYEGVEWDTGELFF. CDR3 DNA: TGTGCCAGCAGCAAAAAACGGTATGAAGGGGTTGAGTGGGACACCGGGGAGCTGTTTTTT.

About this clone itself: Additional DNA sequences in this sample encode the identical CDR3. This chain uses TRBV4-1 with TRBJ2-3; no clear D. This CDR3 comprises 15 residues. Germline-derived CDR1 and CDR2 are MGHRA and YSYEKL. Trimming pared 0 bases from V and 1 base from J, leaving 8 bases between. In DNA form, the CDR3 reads TGCGCCAGCAGCCAAGACCGCGAGGGCACAGATACGCAGTATTTT. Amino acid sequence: CASSQDREGTDTQYF.